This TCR beta chain is drawn from a study of blood T cell repertoires in COVID-19. As for the study in general: The samples span acute and convalescent COVID-19 from the United States, Italy and Spain. T cells, B-cell-depleted T cells, or PBMCs supplied cDNA or gDNA.

Under the authors' procedure: Amplification of reference gene primers was used by the study to estimate nucleated cell counts. Clones were sequenced by immunoSEQ multiplex PCR, and TCRdb holds only the in-frame ones, with some missing. For V, J and clone size, that table is used; D and trimming come from the DNA. The sample includes around 260,000 clones, around nine tenths of them seen just once. The germline gives CDR1 LGHNA, CDR2 YNFKEQ. Trimming left V 4 bases short and J 3 bases short, with 12 bases between. This CDR3 region has 15 residues. The receptor was derived from a young man with acute or convalescent COVID-19. The specimen sequenced was peripheral blood. The V gene is TRBV4-2, the J gene TRBJ1-4; D unclear. The CDR3 region has the DNA TGTGCCAGCAGCCGACGGGTCGCAGCTAATGAAAAACTGTTTTTT. This translates into CASSRRVAANEKLFF.